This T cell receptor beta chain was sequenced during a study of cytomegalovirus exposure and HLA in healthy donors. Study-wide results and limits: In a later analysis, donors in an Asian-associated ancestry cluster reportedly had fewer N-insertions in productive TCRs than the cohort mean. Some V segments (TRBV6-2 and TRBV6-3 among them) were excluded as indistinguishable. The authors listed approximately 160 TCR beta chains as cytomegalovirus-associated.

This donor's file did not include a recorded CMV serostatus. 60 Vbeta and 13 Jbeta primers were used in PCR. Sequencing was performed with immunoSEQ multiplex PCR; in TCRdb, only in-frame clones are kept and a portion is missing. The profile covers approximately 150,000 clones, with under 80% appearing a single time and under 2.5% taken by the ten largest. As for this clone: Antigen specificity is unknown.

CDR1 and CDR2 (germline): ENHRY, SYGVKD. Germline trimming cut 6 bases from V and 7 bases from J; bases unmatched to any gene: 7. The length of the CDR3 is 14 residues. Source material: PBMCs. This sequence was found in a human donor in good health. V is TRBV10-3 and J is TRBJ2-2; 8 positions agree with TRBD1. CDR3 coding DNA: TGTGCCATCAGGGACAGGGCGGTTGGCGGGGAGCTGTTTTTT. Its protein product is CAIRDRAVGGELFF.